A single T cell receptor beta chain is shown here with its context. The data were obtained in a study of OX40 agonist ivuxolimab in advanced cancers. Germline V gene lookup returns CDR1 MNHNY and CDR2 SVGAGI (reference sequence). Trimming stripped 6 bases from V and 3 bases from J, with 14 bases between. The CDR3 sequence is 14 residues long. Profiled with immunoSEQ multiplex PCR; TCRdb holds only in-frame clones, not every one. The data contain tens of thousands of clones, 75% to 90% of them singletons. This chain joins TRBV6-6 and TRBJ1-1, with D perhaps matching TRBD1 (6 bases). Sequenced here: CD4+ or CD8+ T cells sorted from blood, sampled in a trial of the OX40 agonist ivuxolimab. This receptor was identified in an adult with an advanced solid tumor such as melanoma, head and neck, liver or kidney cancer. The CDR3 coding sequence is TGTGCCAGCAGCCTACAGGGAAGGGACACTGAAGCTTTCTTT. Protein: CASSLQGRDTEAFF.